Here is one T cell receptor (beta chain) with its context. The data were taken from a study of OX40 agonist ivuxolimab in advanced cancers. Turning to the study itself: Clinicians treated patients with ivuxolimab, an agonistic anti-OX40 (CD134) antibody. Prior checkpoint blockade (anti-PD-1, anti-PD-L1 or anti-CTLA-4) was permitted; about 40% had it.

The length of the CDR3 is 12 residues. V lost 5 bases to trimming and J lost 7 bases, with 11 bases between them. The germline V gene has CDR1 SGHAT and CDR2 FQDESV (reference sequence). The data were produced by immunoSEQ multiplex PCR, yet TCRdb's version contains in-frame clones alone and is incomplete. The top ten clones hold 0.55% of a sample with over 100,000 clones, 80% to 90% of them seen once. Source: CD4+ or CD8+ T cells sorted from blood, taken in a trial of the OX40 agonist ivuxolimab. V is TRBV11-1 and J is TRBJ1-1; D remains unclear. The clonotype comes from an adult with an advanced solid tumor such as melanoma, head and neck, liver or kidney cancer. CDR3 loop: CASSPHTDEAFF. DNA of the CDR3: TGTGCCAGCAGCCCTCACACTGATGAAGCTTTCTTT.